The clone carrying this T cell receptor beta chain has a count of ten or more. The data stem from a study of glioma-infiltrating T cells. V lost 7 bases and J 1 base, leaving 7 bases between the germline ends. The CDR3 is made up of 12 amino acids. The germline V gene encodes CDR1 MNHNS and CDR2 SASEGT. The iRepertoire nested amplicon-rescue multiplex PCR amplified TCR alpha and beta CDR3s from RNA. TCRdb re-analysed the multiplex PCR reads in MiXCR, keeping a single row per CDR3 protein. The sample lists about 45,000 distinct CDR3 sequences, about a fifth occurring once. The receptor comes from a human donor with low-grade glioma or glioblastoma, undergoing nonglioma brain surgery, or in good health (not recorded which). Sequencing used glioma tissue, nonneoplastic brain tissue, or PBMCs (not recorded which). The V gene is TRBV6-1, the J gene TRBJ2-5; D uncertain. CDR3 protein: CASIHSQETQYF. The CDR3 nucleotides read TGTGCCAGCATCCACAGCCAAGAGACCCAGTACTTC.